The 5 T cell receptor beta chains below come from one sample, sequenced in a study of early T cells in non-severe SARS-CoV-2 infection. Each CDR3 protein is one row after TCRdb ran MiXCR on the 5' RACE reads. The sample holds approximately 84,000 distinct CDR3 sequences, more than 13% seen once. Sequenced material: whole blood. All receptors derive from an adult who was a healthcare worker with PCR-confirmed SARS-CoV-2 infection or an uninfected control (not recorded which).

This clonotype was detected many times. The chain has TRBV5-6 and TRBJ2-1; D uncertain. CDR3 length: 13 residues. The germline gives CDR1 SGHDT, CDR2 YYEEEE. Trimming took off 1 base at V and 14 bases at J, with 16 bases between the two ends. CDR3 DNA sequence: TGTGCCAGCAGCTTGTTTATTCAGGAAAGGGAGTTCTTC. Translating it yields CASSLFIQEREFF.

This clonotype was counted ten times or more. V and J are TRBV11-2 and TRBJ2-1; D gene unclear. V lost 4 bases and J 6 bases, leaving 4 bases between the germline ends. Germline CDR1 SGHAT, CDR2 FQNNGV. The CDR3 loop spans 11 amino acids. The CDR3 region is CASSWANEQFF. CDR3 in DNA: TGTGCCAGCAGCTGGGCCAATGAGCAGTTCTTC.

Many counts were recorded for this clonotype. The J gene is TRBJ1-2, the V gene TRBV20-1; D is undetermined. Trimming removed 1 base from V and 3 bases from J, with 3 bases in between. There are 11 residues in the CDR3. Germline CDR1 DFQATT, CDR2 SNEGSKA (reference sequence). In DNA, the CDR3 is TGCAGTGCTAGAGTTGACTATGGCTACACCTTC. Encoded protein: CSARVDYGYTF.

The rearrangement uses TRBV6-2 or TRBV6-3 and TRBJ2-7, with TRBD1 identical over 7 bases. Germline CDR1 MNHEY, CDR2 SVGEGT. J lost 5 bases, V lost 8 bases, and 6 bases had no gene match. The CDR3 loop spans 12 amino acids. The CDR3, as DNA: TGTGCCAGCGTCGACAGGGTGGACGAGCAGTACTTC. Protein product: CASVDRVDEQYF.

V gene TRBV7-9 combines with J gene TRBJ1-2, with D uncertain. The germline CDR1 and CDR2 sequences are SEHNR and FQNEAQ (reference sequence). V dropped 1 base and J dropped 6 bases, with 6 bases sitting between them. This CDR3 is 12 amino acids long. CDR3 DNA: TGTGCCAGCAGCTTAGGACCCGATGGCTACACCTTC. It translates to CASSLGPDGYTF.